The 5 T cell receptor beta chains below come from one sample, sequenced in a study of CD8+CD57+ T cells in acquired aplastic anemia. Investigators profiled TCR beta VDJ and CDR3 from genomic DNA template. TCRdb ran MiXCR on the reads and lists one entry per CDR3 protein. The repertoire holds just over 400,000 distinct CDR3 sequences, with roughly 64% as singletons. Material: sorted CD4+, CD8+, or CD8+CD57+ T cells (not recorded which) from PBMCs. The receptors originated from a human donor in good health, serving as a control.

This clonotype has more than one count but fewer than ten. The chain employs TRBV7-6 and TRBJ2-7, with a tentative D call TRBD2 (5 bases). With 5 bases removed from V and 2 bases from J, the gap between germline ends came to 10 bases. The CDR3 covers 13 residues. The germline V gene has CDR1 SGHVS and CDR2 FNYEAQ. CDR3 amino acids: CASSGEGPYEQYF. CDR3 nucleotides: TGTGCCAGCAGCGGAGAGGGCCCCTACGAGCAGTACTTC.

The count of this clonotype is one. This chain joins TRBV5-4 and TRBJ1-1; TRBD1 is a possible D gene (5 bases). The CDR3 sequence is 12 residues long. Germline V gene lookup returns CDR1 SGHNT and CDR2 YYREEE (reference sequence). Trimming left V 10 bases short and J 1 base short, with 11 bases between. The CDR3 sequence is CAHWGENTEAFF. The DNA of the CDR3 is TGTGCCCACTGGGGGGAGAACACTGAAGCTTTCTTT.

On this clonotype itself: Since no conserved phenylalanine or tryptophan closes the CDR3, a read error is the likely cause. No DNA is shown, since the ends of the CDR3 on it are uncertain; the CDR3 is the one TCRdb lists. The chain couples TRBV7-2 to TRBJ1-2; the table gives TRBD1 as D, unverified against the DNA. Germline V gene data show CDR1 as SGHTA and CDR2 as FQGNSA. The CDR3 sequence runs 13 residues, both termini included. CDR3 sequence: CASSLGVGQGGGY.

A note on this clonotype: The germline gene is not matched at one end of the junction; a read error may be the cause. CDR3 DNA: TGTGCCACCAGCTGGGCACAGGGGGCGAATCAGCCCCAGCATTTT. Protein product: CATSWAQGANQPQHF. V and J are TRBV7-9 and TRBJ1-5, with TRBD1 identical over 9 bases. Germline lookup yields CDR1 SEHNR and CDR2 FQNEAQ (reference sequence). This CDR3 spans 15 amino acids.

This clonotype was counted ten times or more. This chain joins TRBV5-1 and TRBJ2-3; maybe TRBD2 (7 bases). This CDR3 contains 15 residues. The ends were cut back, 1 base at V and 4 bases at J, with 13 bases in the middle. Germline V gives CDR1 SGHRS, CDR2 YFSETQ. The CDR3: CASSLIRGASDTQYF. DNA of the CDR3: TGCGCCAGCAGCTTGATCCGGGGGGCCTCAGATACGCAGTATTTT.